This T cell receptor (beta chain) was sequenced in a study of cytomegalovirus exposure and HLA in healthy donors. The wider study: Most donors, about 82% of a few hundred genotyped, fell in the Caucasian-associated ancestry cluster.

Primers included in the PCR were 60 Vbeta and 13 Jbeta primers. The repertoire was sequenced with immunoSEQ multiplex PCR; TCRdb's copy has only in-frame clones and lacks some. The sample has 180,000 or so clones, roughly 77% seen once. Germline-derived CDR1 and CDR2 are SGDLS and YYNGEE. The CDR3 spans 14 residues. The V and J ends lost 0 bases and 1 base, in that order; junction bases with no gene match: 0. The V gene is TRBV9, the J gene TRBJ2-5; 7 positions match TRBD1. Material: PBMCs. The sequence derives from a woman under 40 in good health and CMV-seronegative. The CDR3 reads CASSVEGAQETQYF. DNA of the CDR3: TGTGCCAGCAGCGTAGAGGGGGCCCAAGAGACCCAGTACTTC.